This T cell receptor (beta chain) emerged from a study of T cell changes during pregnancy in multiple sclerosis. The CDR3 sequence is 14 residues long. Trimming at V came to 3 bases and at J to 2 bases, leaving 3 bases not matched to a gene. The germline CDR1 and CDR2 sequences are SGHNT and YYREEE (reference sequence). Only in-frame clones appear in the TCRdb table, and some are missing; sequencing was by immunoSEQ multiplex PCR. This table holds over 45,000 clones, around 89% found once. The sample here was peripheral blood, taken after pregnancy. This TCR was recovered from a female donor with multiple sclerosis, enrolled in a pregnancy study. This chain uses TRBV5-4 with TRBJ2-7; TRBD1 agrees at 9 bases. The CDR3 DNA reads TGTGCCAGCAGCTCCGGGACAGGGACCTACGAGCAGTACTTC. Translated, it gives CASSSGTGTYEQYF.